This T cell receptor (beta chain) was captured in a study of blood T cell repertoires in COVID-19. About the research overall: Researchers got acute and convalescent COVID-19 samples from the United States, Italy and Spain. PBMCs, B-cell-depleted T cells, or T cells were the source of the cDNA or gDNA that made up the material.

Original handling: Amplification of reference gene primers was used by the study to estimate nucleated cell counts. Profiled with immunoSEQ multiplex PCR; TCRdb holds only in-frame clones, not every one. V and J calls and clone size are those listed in that table; D and trimming were worked out from the DNA. The profile covers around 77,000 clones, with 85% to 95% appearing a single time and around 4.5% taken by the ten largest. Losses at the gene ends were 0 bases for V and 4 bases for J; bases not matched to a gene: 3. The CDR3 loop spans 15 amino acids. Per the germline V gene, CDR1 is MNHNY and CDR2 is SVGAGI (reference sequence).

V gene TRBV6-6 combines with J gene TRBJ1-1; 9 bases are a match to TRBD1. Specimen: peripheral blood. The clonotype was recovered from a woman aged 55-70 years with active COVID-19. CDR3 residues: CASSYSGQGATEAFF. CDR3 in DNA: TGTGCCAGCAGTTACTCGGGACAGGGAGCCACTGAAGCTTTCTTT.